This T cell receptor (beta chain) was found in a study of lymphopenia after photon versus proton radiotherapy. Points from the study as a whole: Post-nadir TCR diversity decline inversely tracked overall survival among those who died.

TCRdb's table, derived via immunoSEQ multiplex PCR, lists solely in-frame clones and lacks some. The sample contains over 25,000 clones, 84% of which appear only once. Points on this clone: The target antigen is unknown.

The V gene lost 0 bases and the J gene lost 2 bases, with 15 bases spanning the gap. The CDR3 extends over 17 amino acids. Looked up from germline, CDR1 is KGHSH and CDR2 is LQKENI. The chain combines TRBV18 with TRBJ2-3; TRBD2 is a possible D gene (6 bases). The origin of this receptor is a woman in her 70s with pancreatic cancer. The sample here was peripheral blood, taken from a patient treated with proton-based radiotherapy. CDR3 coding DNA: TGTGCCAGCTCACCACCTAATAGTCCTAGCGTCACAGATACGCAGTATTTT. Translated: CASSPPNSPSVTDTQYF.